This T cell receptor (beta chain) was found in a study of cytomegalovirus exposure and HLA in healthy donors. Study information: Within the Caucasian-associated ancestry cluster were approximately 77% of the approximately 400 genotyped donors.

Nominally healthy donors were sampled, though unrecorded immune exposures were likely. Overall study results and limits: Sequencing had likely introduced a cluster of highly shared sequence variants as an artifact.

This clone has just one count. Its antigen remains unidentified. The CDR3 runs 15 residues. From germline, CDR1 is MDHEN and CDR2 SYDVKM. V shed 5 bases and J 2 bases; nucleotides not matched to a gene: 7. A multiplex PCR was run with 60 Vbeta primers and 13 Jbeta primers. TCRdb's copy holds only in-frame clones and misses some; the assay was immunoSEQ multiplex PCR. The sample has over 95,000 clones; roughly four fifths are singletons. The chain couples TRBV28 to TRBJ2-3; 7 bases fit TRBD2. Material for sequencing was PBMCs. The receptor was derived from a female donor in good health and CMV-seronegative. The CDR3 loop reads CASSTREEITDTQYF. In DNA form, the CDR3 reads TGTGCCAGCAGTACCCGGGAGGAGATCACAGATACGCAGTATTTT.